Listed here are 28 T cell receptor beta chains from one sample, sequenced in a study of T cell changes during pregnancy in multiple sclerosis. Assay: immunoSEQ multiplex PCR; the TCRdb copy retains only in-frame clones and omits some. The sample includes 85,000 to 130,000 clones, about 89% of them seen just once. The sequences come from peripheral blood, collected before pregnancy. The source is a female donor with multiple sclerosis, enrolled in a pregnancy study.

The chain is built from TRBV7-9 and TRBJ2-7; maybe TRBD1 (5 bases). In germline, CDR1 is SEHNR, CDR2 FQNEAQ (reference sequence). V shed 2 bases and J shed 5 bases, with 19 bases lying between them. This CDR3 spans 16 amino acids. This chain's CDR3 is CASSLIAGWGPNEQYF. The CDR3 DNA reads TGTGCCAGCAGCTTAATTGCCGGGTGGGGCCCCAACGAGCAGTACTTC.

The chain employs TRBV6-5 and TRBJ1-2, with 12 bases fitting TRBD1. In germline, CDR1 is MNHEY, CDR2 SVGAGI. J gave up 8 bases and V 8 bases, and 12 bases lay outside the gene matches. This CDR3 has 15 amino acids. CDR3 sequence: CASGRDRGPLVGYTF. The CDR3 nucleotides read TGTGCCAGCGGCCGGGACAGGGGGCCGCTCGTCGGCTACACCTTC.

The chain employs TRBV4-3 and TRBJ2-3; 11 bases match TRBD1. Per germline, CDR1 LGHNA and CDR2 YSLEER. This CDR3 region has 15 residues. Losses at the gene ends were 1 base for V and 4 bases for J; bases not matched to a gene: 1. This CDR3 is CASSQGTGGADTQYF. The DNA of the CDR3 is TGCGCCAGCAGCCAAGGGACAGGGGGCGCAGATACGCAGTATTTT.

The chain recombines TRBV28 with TRBJ1-1; possible D gene TRBD1, 5 bases. Germline lookup yields CDR1 MDHEN and CDR2 SYDVKM. With 7 bases removed from V and 6 bases from J, the gap between germline ends came to 12 bases. The CDR3 consists of 12 residues. CDR3 sequence: CASTLGGSEAFF. The CDR3 DNA sequence: TGTGCCAGCACGTTGGGGGGGTCTGAAGCTTTCTTT.

Only one count was recorded for this clone. V is TRBV27 and J is TRBJ2-7, with 8 nucleotides matching TRBD1. This CDR3 contains 14 residues. Germline V gives CDR1 MNHEY, CDR2 SMNVEV (reference sequence). The ends lost 5 bases at V and 5 bases at J; junction bases unmatched: 8. The CDR3 reads CASSTDRAVNEQYF. CDR3 nucleotides: TGTGCCAGCAGTACGGACAGGGCTGTAAACGAGCAGTACTTC.

V usage is TRBV7-8 and J usage is TRBJ2-3, with D perhaps matching TRBD2 (6 bases). This CDR3 has 16 residues. Looked up from germline, CDR1 is SGHVS and CDR2 is FQNEAQ. Trimming cost V 1 base and J 3 bases, with 14 bases left between them. CDR3 loop: CASSLGLAYGTDTQYF. The CDR3 region has the DNA TGTGCCAGCAGCTTAGGGCTAGCGTACGGAACAGATACGCAGTATTTT.

The chain recombines TRBV21-1 with TRBJ2-7; TRBD1 reflects the table's D call only, with no check against the DNA. TRBV21-1 is annotated as a pseudogene. The length of the CDR3 is 15 residues. Here the CDR3 DNA reads TGTGCCAGCAGACTCACGACAGGAAGCTCCTACGAGCAGTACTTC. Protein sequence: CASRLTTGSSYEQYF.

The chain recombines TRBV19 with TRBJ2-3; 9 bases are a match to TRBD1. The CDR3 length is 17 residues. The V gene's germline CDR1 is LNHDA and CDR2 SQIVND (reference sequence). V gave up 0 bases and J gave up 4 bases; unmatched junction bases: 8. The CDR3 region is CASSIDTQGAVADTQYF. The CDR3 DNA reads TGTGCCAGTAGTATAGACACACAGGGGGCTGTCGCAGATACGCAGTATTTT.

The chain couples TRBV19 to TRBJ1-1; D is perhaps TRBD1 (5 bases). CDR3 length: 14 residues. Germline V lookup: CDR1 LNHDA, CDR2 SQIVND (reference sequence). V was pared by 3 bases and J by 1 base, with 9 bases between. The CDR3 coding sequence is TGTGCCAGTAGTATCGCCGACAGGAACACTGAAGCTTTCTTT. Protein product: CASSIADRNTEAFF.

The chain is built from TRBV7-8 and TRBJ1-4; 11 bases align to TRBD1. The CDR3 consists of 14 residues. Trimming took 5 bases from V and 5 from J; bases not matched to a gene: 1. The germline gives CDR1 SGHVS, CDR2 FQNEAQ. CDR3 DNA sequence: TGTGCCAGCAGCCGGGACAGGGGGAATGAAAAACTGTTTTTT. It translates to CASSRDRGNEKLFF. The whole variable domain, filled in from reference TRBV7-8 and TRBJ1-4, reads GAGVSQSPRYKVAKRGQDVALRCDPISGHVSLFWYQQALGQGPEFLTYFQNEAQLDKSGLPSDRFFAERPEGSVSTLKIQRTQQEDSAVYLCASSRDRGNEKLFFGSGTQLSVL.

The rearrangement joins TRBV5-4 to TRBJ2-5; D ambiguous. The CDR3 spans 13 residues. CDR1 SGHNT and CDR2 YYREEE come from the germline V gene (reference sequence). Deletions cut 1 base from V and 4 bases from J, with 8 bases between. In nucleotides, the CDR3 is TGTGCCAGCAGCTTGATTGAGGTAGAGACCCAGTACTTC. Translated: CASSLIEVETQYF.

The sample holds one count of this clone. The rearrangement links TRBV7-9 to TRBJ1-3; D is uncertain. The CDR3 spans 14 residues. The germline V and J ends were trimmed by 1 base and 4 bases, with 8 bases remaining between them. Germline V CDR1 and CDR2: SEHNR, FQNEAQ (reference sequence). CDR3 region: CASSLDSGGNTIYF. The CDR3 nucleotides are TGTGCCAGCAGCTTAGACAGCGGGGGAAACACCATATATTTT.

Written as DNA, the CDR3 is TGTGCCACCAGCAGCGTCCTACTACCACAGGGGGATAGAGAAAAACTGTTTTTT. Amino acid sequence: CATSSVLLPQGDREKLFF. The rearrangement joins TRBV15 to TRBJ1-4, with 8 bases matching TRBD1. Germline V gives CDR1 LNHNV, CDR2 YYDKDF (reference sequence). With 3 bases clipped from V and 8 bases from J, the junction kept 17 bases outside the gene matches. The CDR3 contains 18 residues.

The V and J genes are TRBV15 and TRBJ1-1; possibly TRBD1 for D (6 bases). This CDR3 is 15 amino acids long. CDR1 LNHNV and CDR2 YYDKDF come from the germline V gene (reference sequence). The V end was cut by 4 bases, the J end by 3 bases, with 15 bases between. CDR3 region: CATSIRGAGDTEAFF. DNA of the CDR3: TGTGCCACCAGCATCCGTGGGGCAGGGGACACTGAAGCTTTCTTT. Supplemented by reference TRBV15 and TRBJ1-1, the full variable domain reads DAMVIQNPRYQVTQFGKPVTLSCSQTLNHNVMYWYQQKSSQAPKLLFHYYDKDFNNEADTPDNFQSRRPNTSFCFLDIRSPGLGDTAMYLCATSIRGAGDTEAFFGQGTRLTVV.

The chain carries TRBV6-6 and TRBJ1-1; unclear D gene. V lost 2 bases and J lost 2, with 12 bases in between. This CDR3 is built from 15 residues. Germline values: CDR1 MNHNY, CDR2 SVGAGI (reference sequence). CDR3 sequence (DNA): TGTGCCAGCAGTTACACCGGAGGGTTTAACACTGAAGCTTTCTTT. This translates into CASSYTGGFNTEAFF.

The V gene is TRBV9, the J gene TRBJ2-2; 14 nucleotides match TRBD2. V shed 1 base, J shed 4 bases, and the junction held 6 bases outside the gene matches. Germline CDR1 and CDR2: SGDLS and YYNGEE. CDR3 length: 18 amino acids. The CDR3 DNA sequence: TGTGCCAGCAGCGTAACCGGGACTAGCGGGAGAATCACCGGGGAGCTGTTTTTT. It encodes CASSVTGTSGRITGELFF. The variable domain in full, completed from reference TRBV9 and TRBJ2-2, reads DSGVTQTPKHLITATGQRVTLRCSPRSGDLSVYWYQQSLDQGLQFLIQYYNGEERAKGNILERFSAQQFPDLHSELNLSSLELGDSALYFCASSVTGTSGRITGELFFGEGSRLTVL.

V is TRBV30 and J is TRBJ2-5, with 7 bases matching TRBD2. Per germline, CDR1 GTSNPN and CDR2 SVGIG (reference sequence). The CDR3 length is 12 residues. V was clipped by 5 bases and J by 3 bases; unmatched bases: 3. The CDR3 nucleotides read TGTGCCTGGGGGACTACAAAAGAGACCCAGTACTTC. Protein sequence: CAWGTTKETQYF.

This chain uses TRBV11-2 with TRBJ1-1; D remains ambiguous. The V end lost 3 bases, the J end lost 0 bases, and 11 bases lay between the germline ends. This CDR3 contains 15 residues. CDR1 SGHAT and CDR2 FQNNGV come from the germline V gene. The CDR3 coding sequence is TGTGCCAGCAGCTTGGCCCCCACCCTGAACACTGAAGCTTTCTTT. This codes for CASSLAPTLNTEAFF.

This chain links TRBV4-2 with TRBJ2-7; a possible D gene is TRBD2 (6 bases). The CDR3 consists of 14 residues. Germline V gene data show CDR1 as LGHNA and CDR2 as YNFKEQ. Trimming stripped 6 bases from V and 2 bases from J, with 14 bases between. CDR3 amino acids: CASSLQRATYEQYF. CDR3 DNA: TGTGCCAGCAGTCTACAGCGGGCAACCTACGAGCAGTACTTC.

The V gene is TRBV6-1, the J gene TRBJ2-2; D might be TRBD1 (6 bases). CDR1 is MNHNS and CDR2 is SASEGT in the germline V gene. The CDR3 runs to 15 residues. The V gene lost 4 bases and the J gene lost 0 bases, with 9 bases spanning the gap. CDR3 bases: TGTGCCAGCAGTGTGTGGACAGCGAACACCGGGGAGCTGTTTTTT. It encodes CASSVWTANTGELFF.

V and J are TRBV9 and TRBJ1-3; 7 bases match TRBD1. The germline V gene has CDR1 SGDLS and CDR2 YYNGEE. J gave up 7 bases and V 5 bases, and 24 bases lay outside the gene matches. The CDR3 runs 19 residues. CDR3 amino acids: CASRPSKHTEGTVGNTIYF. CDR3 coding DNA: TGTGCCAGCAGACCAAGCAAGCACACCGAGGGGACAGTTGGGAACACCATATATTTT.

The chain recombines TRBV5-4 with TRBJ1-1; D is unclear. The germline V and J ends were trimmed by 1 base and 5 bases, with 15 bases remaining between them. Germline lookup yields CDR1 SGHNT and CDR2 YYREEE (reference sequence). The CDR3 has 15 amino acids. DNA for the CDR3: TGTGCCAGCAGCTTGCTGGCGGGTTCGAATACTGAAGCTTTCTTT. It specifies CASSLLAGSNTEAFF. Filled out from reference TRBV5-4 and TRBJ1-1, the complete variable domain reads ETGVTQSPTHLIKTRGQQVTLRCSSQSGHNTVSWYQQALGQGPQFIFQYYREEENGRGNFPPRFSGLQFPNYSSELNVNALELDDSALYLCASSLLAGSNTEAFFGQGTRLTVV.

This rearrangement joins TRBV15 to TRBJ2-5, with 8 bases aligning to TRBD1. Trimming removed 1 base from V and 4 bases from J; junction bases left unmatched: 8. The V gene's germline CDR1 is LNHNV and CDR2 YYDKDF (reference sequence). The CDR3 sequence is 16 residues long. The CDR3: CATSRGRDRILETQYF. Written as DNA, the CDR3 is TGTGCCACCAGCAGAGGGAGGGACAGGATCCTAGAGACCCAGTACTTC.

The V call is TRBV4-1, the J call TRBJ2-3; TRBD2 aligns across 11 bases. Trimming removed 4 bases from V and 6 bases from J; junction bases left unmatched: 12. Per germline, CDR1 MGHRA and CDR2 YSYEKL. CDR3 length: 17 amino acids. CDR3 nucleotide sequence: TGCGCCAGCAGCCCCACCGTAGCGGGGGGGTACCGTGATACGCAGTATTTT. The encoded protein is CASSPTVAGGYRDTQYF.

The chain combines TRBV5-1 with TRBJ2-7, with TRBD2 matching over 11 bases. J lost 6 bases, V lost 1 base, and 9 bases had no gene match. CDR1 SGHRS and CDR2 YFSETQ come from the germline V gene. The CDR3 covers 16 residues. CDR3 sequence: CASSLTVTSGASEQYF. The CDR3 DNA reads TGCGCCAGCAGCTTGACTGTGACTAGCGGGGCGAGCGAGCAGTACTTC.

The V gene is TRBV19, the J gene TRBJ1-3; 8 bases align to TRBD1. In germline, CDR1 is LNHDA, CDR2 SQIVND (reference sequence). V gave up 3 bases and J gave up 0 bases; unmatched junction bases: 4. There are 16 residues in the CDR3. The CDR3 loop is CASSMTGASSGNTIYF. The CDR3 DNA sequence: TGTGCCAGTAGTATGACAGGGGCGAGCTCTGGAAACACCATATATTTT.

A note on this clone: In the same sample, other DNA sequences code for this CDR3. CDR3 sequence: CASSTRQVQETQYF. The CDR3 nucleotides read TGTGCCAGTAGTACCCGACAGGTACAAGAGACCCAGTACTTC. The genes are TRBV19 and TRBJ2-5; tentative D call: TRBD1 (6 bases). Trimming took off 4 bases at V and 2 bases at J, with 11 bases between the two ends. CDR1 and CDR2 (germline): LNHDA, SQIVND (reference sequence). The CDR3 sequence is 14 residues long. Combining the CDR3 with reference TRBV19 and TRBJ2-5 gives the whole variable domain DGGITQSPKYLFRKEGQNVTLSCEQNLNHDAMYWYRQDPGQGLRLIYYSQIVNDFQKGDIAEGYSVSREKKESFPLTVTSAQKNPTAFYLCASSTRQVQETQYFGPGTRLLVL.

The chain employs TRBV27 and TRBJ1-1, with TRBD1 as a possible D gene (6 bases). The CDR3 has 15 residues. Germline assignment: CDR1 MNHEY and CDR2 SMNVEV (reference sequence). With 3 bases removed from V and 5 bases from J, the gap between germline ends came to 16 bases. CDR3 sequence reads: CASSFLRGGRTEAFF. The DNA of the CDR3 is TGTGCCAGCAGTTTCCTGAGAGGGGGTAGGACTGAAGCTTTCTTT.